A selection of T cell receptor beta chains follows, all from one sample in a study of tumor-infiltrating lymphocytes in localized non-small cell lung cancer. The data were produced by immunoSEQ multiplex PCR, yet TCRdb's version contains in-frame clones alone and is incomplete. The sample has tens of thousands of clones, around two thirds seen once. What was sequenced was lung tumor tissue. The receptors here all came from a human donor with non-small cell lung cancer. CDR3s include the opening cysteine and the closing phenylalanine or tryptophan. The D gene is left open where the match is weak. Part of the rows lack a size; the others show once, few, many or a class for expanded clones.

d_call cdr3_length j_call v_call clone_size cdr3_aa cdr3_nt
TRBD1 15 TRBJ1-1 TRBV5-1 - CASSLVWDRGTEAFF TGCGCCAGCAGCTTAGTATGGGACAGGGGCACTGAAGCTTTCTTT
- 12 TRBJ1-2 TRBV30 - CAWSSRAGGYTF TGTGCCTGGAGTTCGAGAGCTGGCGGCTACACCTTC
TRBD1 16 TRBJ2-5 TRBV25-1 - CASSERGTGERETQYF TGTGCCAGCAGTGAACGGGGGACAGGGGAGCGGGAGACCCAGTACTTC
- 14 TRBJ1-5 TRBV19 - CASTYFYSNQPQHF TGTGCCAGTACGTACTTTTATAGCAATCAGCCCCAGCATTTT
TRBD1 14 TRBJ2-1 TRBV5-1 - CASSPDRVANEQFF TGCGCCAGCAGCCCCGACAGGGTGGCAAATGAGCAGTTCTTC
- 13 TRBJ2-1 TRBV11-3 - CASSWGLYNEQFF TGTGCCAGCAGCTGGGGACTCTACAATGAGCAGTTCTTC
- 13 TRBJ2-5 TRBV7-9 - CASHLRGSETQYF TGTGCCAGCCATCTCAGGGGATCGGAGACCCAGTACTTC
- 14 TRBJ2-3 TRBV14 - CASSPRTSTDTQYF TGTGCCAGCAGCCCACGGACTAGCACAGATACGCAGTATTTT
- 12 TRBJ1-1 TRBV30 - CAWSQDTSGAFF TGTGCCTGGAGCCAGGACACATCGGGAGCTTTCTTT
- 15 TRBJ1-4 TRBV4-3 - CASSQDRSGIEKLFF TGCGCCAGCAGCCAAGATCGGTCAGGGATTGAAAAACTGTTTTTT
- 16 TRBJ2-7 TRBV7-9 - CASSLDSGVLIYEQYF TGTGCCAGCAGCTTAGATTCAGGGGTCCTAATCTACGAGCAGTACTTC
- 18 TRBJ1-2 TRBV5-1 once CASSWGGGGASADYGYTF TGCGCCAGCAGCTGGGGCGGAGGGGGGGCCAGTGCTGATTATGGCTACACCTTC
TRBD2 17 TRBJ2-3 TRBV11-2 - CASSLDHTGGLRDTQYF TGTGCCAGCAGCTTAGATCACACGGGGGGACTGAGGGATACGCAGTATTTT
TRBD2 17 TRBJ2-4 TRBV11-3 - CASSLEWYSGATNIQYF TGTGCCAGCAGCTTAGAATGGTATAGCGGGGCTACAAACATTCAGTACTTC
TRBD1 13 TRBJ1-5 TRBV30 - CAWRQGSNQPQHF TGTGCCTGGAGACAGGGGAGCAATCAGCCCCAGCATTTT
- 15 TRBJ1-5 TRBV6-5 once CASSPRAGFGQPQHF TGTGCCAGCAGCCCCCGGGCTGGTTTTGGTCAGCCCCAGCATTTT
- 13 TRBJ2-7 TRBV5-1 - CASSPDLTYEQYF TGCGCCAGCAGCCCGGACTTGACCTACGAGCAGTACTTC
- 12 TRBJ2-4 TRBV5-1 - CASSYDKNIQYF TGCGCCAGCAGCTACGACAAAAACATTCAGTACTTC
- 15 TRBJ1-2 TRBV7-2 - CASSLVWGGNYGYTF TGTGCCAGCAGCCTAGTTTGGGGGGGCAACTATGGCTACACCTTC
- 13 TRBJ1-2 TRBV7-4 - CASSLSPGYGYTF TGTGCCAGCAGCTTAAGTCCGGGATATGGCTACACCTTC
TRBD1 15 TRBJ2-7 TRBV25-1 few CASSELGTGLREQYF TGTGCCAGCAGTGAGCTAGGGACAGGCCTCCGGGAGCAGTACTTC
- 14 TRBJ2-5 TRBV5-1 - CASSDGQNQETQYF TGCGCCAGCAGCGACGGACAGAACCAAGAGACCCAGTACTTC
TRBD1 15 TRBJ2-1 TRBV18 - CASSPSTGVRNEQFF TGTGCCAGCTCACCGTCGACAGGGGTGAGGAATGAGCAGTTCTTC
- 14 TRBJ1-1 TRBV13 - CASSLYAANTEAFF TGTGCCAGCAGCTTATACGCCGCCAACACTGAAGCTTTCTTT